A selection of T cell receptor beta chains follows, all from one sample in a study of blood T cell repertoires in COVID-19. The method was immunoSEQ multiplex PCR; TCRdb's version includes in-frame clones alone and lacks a portion of them. This sample has approximately 140,000 clones, with 84% found just once. The sequenced material came from peripheral blood. The source of these receptors is a man in his 70s with acute or convalescent COVID-19. CDR3s include the opening cysteine and the closing phenylalanine or tryptophan. D genes are given only for firm matches. The size field is filled for only some rows; it gives once, few, many or a size class.

abundance	v_gene	d_gene	j_gene	CDR3nt	CDR3aa
NA	TRBV7-6	NA	TRBJ1-4	TGTGCCAGCAGCCGGGTCGATAATGAAAAACTGTTTTTT	CASSRVDNEKLFF
NA	TRBV24-1	TRBD2	TRBJ2-2	TGTGCCACCAGTGATCATAGTCGGGGGGACGGGGAGCTGTTTTTT	CATSDHSRGDGELFF
once	TRBV24-1	NA	TRBJ1-1	TGTGCCACCAGTTCGGGGGGATCCCCGAACACTGAAGCTTTCTTT	CATSSGGSPNTEAFF
NA	TRBV18	NA	TRBJ2-7	TGTGCCAGCTCACCAGTGTTTTCTAGCTCAACCTACGAGCAGTACTTC	CASSPVFSSSTYEQYF
NA	TRBV4-1	NA	TRBJ2-1	TGCGCCAGCAGCCAAGTCGCAGGGACCTACAATGAGCAGTTCTTC	CASSQVAGTYNEQFF
NA	TRBV30	TRBD1	TRBJ1-5	TGTGCCTGGAGCTCGGGACAGGGCGCCCAGCATTTT	CAWSSGQGAQHF
NA	TRBV4-1	TRBD1	TRBJ1-4	TGCGCCAGCAGCCCCACAGGACAGGGTGCAACTAATGAAAAACTGTTTTTT	CASSPTGQGATNEKLFF
NA	TRBV7-9	NA	TRBJ2-3	TGTGCCAGCAGCCGCGGTACGGGTATTGGGGCCGGGGATACGCAGTATTTT	CASSRGTGIGAGDTQYF
NA	TRBV10-3	NA	TRBJ1-6	TGTGCCATCAGTGAGTCCGGGGGGGATAATTCACCCCTCCACTTT	CAISESGGDNSPLHF
NA	TRBV27	TRBD1	TRBJ2-7	TGTGCCAGCAAGGTTCAAGGGACAGGAAGGAACGAGCAGTACTTC	CASKVQGTGRNEQYF
NA	TRBV7-8	TRBD1	TRBJ1-5	TGTGCCAGCAGCTCCCAAGCCGCGGGGACAGGGGGCTACCAGCCCCAGCATTTT	CASSSQAAGTGGYQPQHF
NA	TRBV5-1	NA	TRBJ2-5	TGCGCCAGCAGCTCTCCGGGCAGGGTGGGCGAGACCCAGTACTTC	CASSSPGRVGETQYF
NA	TRBV5-1	TRBD1	TRBJ2-5	TGCGCCAGCAGCTTGGGGACAGGGTCTAGCCAAGAGACCCAGTACTTC	CASSLGTGSSQETQYF
NA	TRBV3-1/TRBV3-2	NA	TRBJ2-7	TGTGCCAGCAGCCCAGACCCCTCTTCGGGGAAGGAGCAGTACTTC	CASSPDPSSGKEQYF
NA	TRBV6-5	NA	TRBJ2-7	TGTGCCAGCAGTTACGGAGGGCTCGAGCAGTACTTC	CASSYGGLEQYF
NA	TRBV19	TRBD2	TRBJ2-1	TGTGCCAGTAGTACCTCGGGACTAGGGTTGTATGAGCAGTTCTTC	CASSTSGLGLYEQFF
NA	TRBV9	NA	TRBJ1-3	TGTGCCAGCAGCGTAGGAGGTACGTCCACTGGAAACACCATATATTTT	CASSVGGTSTGNTIYF
NA	TRBV7-9	NA	TRBJ1-6	TGTGCCAGCAGCTTAGTGGCAGGGGATAATTCACCCCTCCACTTT	CASSLVAGDNSPLHF
NA	TRBV5-1	TRBD1	TRBJ2-3	TGCGCCAGCAGCGTGGGACAGGGGATGGATACGCAGTATTTT	CASSVGQGMDTQYF
NA	TRBV5-1	TRBD1	TRBJ1-6	TGCGCCAGCAGGGGACAGGATAATTCACCCCTCCACTTT	CASRGQDNSPLHF
NA	TRBV28	TRBD2	TRBJ2-1	TGTGCCAGCATCACAGGTAGCGGGAGCAGCTCCTACAATGAGCAGTTCTTC	CASITGSGSSSYNEQFF